The 3 T cell receptor beta chains in this list originate from one sample, sequenced in a study of molecular identifiers for immune sequencing clone quantification. TCRdb itself ran the PCR reads through MiXCR, one entry per CDR3 protein. The data hold a few hundred thousand distinct CDR3 sequences, with less than 30% observed a single time. Material for sequencing was naive CD8+ T cells from blood, with Jurkat cell RNA spiked in. Subset denoted: FACS-sorted CD8+CD4-CCR7+CD45RA+ naive T cells. Receptors were obtained from a human donor in good health. Some libraries in this study had Jurkat cell RNA spiked in.

This clonotype showed up many times. This chain links TRBV27 with TRBJ1-5, with D unclear. V was pared by 3 bases and J by 6 bases, with 9 bases between. The CDR3 runs to 13 residues. Germline CDR1 MNHEY, CDR2 SMNVEV (reference sequence). In DNA form, the CDR3 reads TGTGCCAGCAGTTTTGGGATTGGTCAGCCCCAGCATTTT. Amino acid sequence: CASSFGIGQPQHF.

This clonotype occurred a few times. The chain carries TRBV4-1 and TRBJ2-4; TRBD2 is a possible D gene (6 bases). V was clipped by 1 base and J by 0 bases, with 16 bases between them. This CDR3 is 18 amino acids long. Germline CDR1 MGHRA, CDR2 YSYEKL. The CDR3 sequence is CASSQASPGELAKNIQYF. The CDR3 DNA reads TGCGCCAGCAGCCAAGCTTCTCCGGGGGAATTAGCCAAAAACATTCAGTACTTC.

This clonotype was seen ten or more times. This chain uses TRBV29-1 with TRBJ2-5; 7 bases fit TRBD1. Looked up from germline, CDR1 is SQVTM and CDR2 is ANQGSEA. The CDR3 runs to 15 residues. The V segment lost 6 bases and the J segment 2 bases; nucleotides outside the gene matches: 12. CDR3 sequence (DNA): TGCAGCGTGGTCACTGGACAGGCCATTCAAGAGACCCAGTACTTC. Translation gives CSVVTGQAIQETQYF.